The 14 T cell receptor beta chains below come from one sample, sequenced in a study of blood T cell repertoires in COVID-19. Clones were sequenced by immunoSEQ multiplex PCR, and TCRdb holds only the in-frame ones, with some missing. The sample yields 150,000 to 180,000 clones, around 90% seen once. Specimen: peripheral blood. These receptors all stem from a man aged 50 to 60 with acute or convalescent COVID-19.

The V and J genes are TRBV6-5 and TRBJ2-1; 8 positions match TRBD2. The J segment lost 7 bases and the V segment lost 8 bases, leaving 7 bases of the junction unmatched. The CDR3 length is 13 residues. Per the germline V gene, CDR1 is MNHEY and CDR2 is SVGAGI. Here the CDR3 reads CASVASGFNEQFF. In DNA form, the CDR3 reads TGTGCCAGCGTGGCTAGCGGGTTTAATGAGCAGTTCTTC.

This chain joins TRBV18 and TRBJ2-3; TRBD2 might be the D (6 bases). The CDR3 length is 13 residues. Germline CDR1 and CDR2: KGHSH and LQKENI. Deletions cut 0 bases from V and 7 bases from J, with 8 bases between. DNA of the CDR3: TGTGCCAGCTCACCACCGGGGGACTATACGCAGTATTTT. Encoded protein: CASSPPGDYTQYF.

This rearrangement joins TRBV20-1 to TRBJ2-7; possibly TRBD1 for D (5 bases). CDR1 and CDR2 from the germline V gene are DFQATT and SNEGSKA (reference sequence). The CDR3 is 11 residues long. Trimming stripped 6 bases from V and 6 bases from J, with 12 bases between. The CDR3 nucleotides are TGCAGTGCCCAGGGTTTCTCCGAGCAGTACTTC. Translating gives CSAQGFSEQYF.

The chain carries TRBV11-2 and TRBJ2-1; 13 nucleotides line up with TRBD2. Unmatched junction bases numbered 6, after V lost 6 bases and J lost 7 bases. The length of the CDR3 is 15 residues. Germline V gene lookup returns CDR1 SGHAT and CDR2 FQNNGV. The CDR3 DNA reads TGTGCCAGCAGATCACTAGCGGGAGGGCCAAATGAGCAGTTCTTC. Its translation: CASRSLAGGPNEQFF.

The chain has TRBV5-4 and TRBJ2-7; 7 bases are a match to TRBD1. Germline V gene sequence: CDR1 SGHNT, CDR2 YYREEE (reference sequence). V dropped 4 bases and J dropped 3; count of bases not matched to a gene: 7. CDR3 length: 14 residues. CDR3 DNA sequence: TGTGCCAGCAGCCCGGGACAGAGCGTCTACGAGCAGTACTTC. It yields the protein CASSPGQSVYEQYF.

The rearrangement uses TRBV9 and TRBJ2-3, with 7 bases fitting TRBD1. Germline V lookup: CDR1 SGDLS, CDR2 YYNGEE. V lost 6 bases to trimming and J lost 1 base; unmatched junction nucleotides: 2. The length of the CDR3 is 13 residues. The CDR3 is CASKGQGTDTQYF. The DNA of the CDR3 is TGTGCCAGCAAAGGACAGGGCACAGATACGCAGTATTTT.

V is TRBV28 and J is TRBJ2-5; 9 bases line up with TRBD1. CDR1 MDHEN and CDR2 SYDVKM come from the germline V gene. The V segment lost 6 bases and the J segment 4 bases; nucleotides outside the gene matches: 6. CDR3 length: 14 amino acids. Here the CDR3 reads CASRPTGGGETQYF. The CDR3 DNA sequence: TGTGCCAGCAGACCGACAGGGGGGGGAGAGACCCAGTACTTC.

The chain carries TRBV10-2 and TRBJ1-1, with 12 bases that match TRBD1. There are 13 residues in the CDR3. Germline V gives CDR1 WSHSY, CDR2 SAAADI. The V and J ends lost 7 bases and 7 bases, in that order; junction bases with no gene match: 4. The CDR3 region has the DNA TGCGCCAGCACCGGGACAGGGGGCATTGAAGCTTTCTTT. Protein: CASTGTGGIEAFF.

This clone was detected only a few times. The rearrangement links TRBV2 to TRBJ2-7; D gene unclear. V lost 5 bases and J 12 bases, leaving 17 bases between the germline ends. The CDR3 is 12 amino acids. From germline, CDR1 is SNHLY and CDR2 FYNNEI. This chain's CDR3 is CASSRAAAAPYF. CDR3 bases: TGTGCCAGCAGTCGCGCGGCGGCCGCCCCGTACTTC.

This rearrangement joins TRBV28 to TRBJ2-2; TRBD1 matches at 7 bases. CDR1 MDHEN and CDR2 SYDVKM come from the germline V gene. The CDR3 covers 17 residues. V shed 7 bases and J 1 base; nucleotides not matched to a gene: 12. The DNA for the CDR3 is TGTGCCAGCACCTCTCAGATAGGACAGGAGAACACCGGGGAGCTGTTTTTT. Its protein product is CASTSQIGQENTGELFF.

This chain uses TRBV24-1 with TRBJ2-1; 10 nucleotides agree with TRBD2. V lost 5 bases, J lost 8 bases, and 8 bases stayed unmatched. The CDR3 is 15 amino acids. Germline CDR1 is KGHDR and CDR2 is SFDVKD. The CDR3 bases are TGTGCCACCAGTGTCGCTCTAGCGGGAGTATATGAGCAGTTCTTC. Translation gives CATSVALAGVYEQFF.

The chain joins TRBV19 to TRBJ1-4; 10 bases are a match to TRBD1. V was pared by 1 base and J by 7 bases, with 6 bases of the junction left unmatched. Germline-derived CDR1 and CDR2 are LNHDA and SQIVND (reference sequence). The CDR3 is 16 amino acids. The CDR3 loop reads CASSIAATGGGEKLFF. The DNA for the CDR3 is TGTGCCAGTAGTATAGCCGCGACAGGGGGCGGTGAAAAACTGTTTTTT. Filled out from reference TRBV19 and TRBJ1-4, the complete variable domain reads DGGITQSPKYLFRKEGQNVTLSCEQNLNHDAMYWYRQDPGQGLRLIYYSQIVNDFQKGDIAEGYSVSREKKESFPLTVTSAQKNPTAFYLCASSIAATGGGEKLFFGSGTQLSVL.

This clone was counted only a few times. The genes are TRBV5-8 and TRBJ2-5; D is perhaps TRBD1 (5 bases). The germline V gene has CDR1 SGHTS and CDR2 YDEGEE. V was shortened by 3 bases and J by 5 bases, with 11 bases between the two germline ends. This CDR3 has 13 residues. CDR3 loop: CASSSRQLETQYF. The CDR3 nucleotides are TGTGCCAGCAGCTCTCGACAGTTGGAGACCCAGTACTTC.

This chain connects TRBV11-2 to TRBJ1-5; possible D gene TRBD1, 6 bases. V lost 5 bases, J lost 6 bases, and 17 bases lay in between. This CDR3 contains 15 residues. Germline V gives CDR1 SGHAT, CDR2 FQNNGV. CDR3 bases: TGTGCCAGCAGCCTCATGGGGGGGGCAGGTCAGCCCCAGCATTTT. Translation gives CASSLMGGAGQPQHF.